This T cell receptor beta chain was obtained from a study of T cell changes during pregnancy in multiple sclerosis. Measured with immunoSEQ multiplex PCR; TCRdb has only the in-frame clones, and not every one. The data hold fewer than 85,000 clones, with approximately 91% observed a single time. This CDR3 is 13 amino acids long. Germline lookup yields CDR1 LNHDA and CDR2 SQIVND (reference sequence). Trimming at V came to 5 bases and at J to 4 bases, leaving 4 bases not matched to a gene. The material sequenced was peripheral blood, taken before pregnancy. This sequence was found in a female donor with multiple sclerosis, enrolled in a pregnancy study. This chain joins TRBV19 and TRBJ2-5, with TRBD1 matching over 7 bases. In nucleotides, the CDR3 is TGTGCCAGTAGTGCTAGGGGGCGAGAGACCCAGTACTTC. Encoded protein: CASSARGRETQYF.